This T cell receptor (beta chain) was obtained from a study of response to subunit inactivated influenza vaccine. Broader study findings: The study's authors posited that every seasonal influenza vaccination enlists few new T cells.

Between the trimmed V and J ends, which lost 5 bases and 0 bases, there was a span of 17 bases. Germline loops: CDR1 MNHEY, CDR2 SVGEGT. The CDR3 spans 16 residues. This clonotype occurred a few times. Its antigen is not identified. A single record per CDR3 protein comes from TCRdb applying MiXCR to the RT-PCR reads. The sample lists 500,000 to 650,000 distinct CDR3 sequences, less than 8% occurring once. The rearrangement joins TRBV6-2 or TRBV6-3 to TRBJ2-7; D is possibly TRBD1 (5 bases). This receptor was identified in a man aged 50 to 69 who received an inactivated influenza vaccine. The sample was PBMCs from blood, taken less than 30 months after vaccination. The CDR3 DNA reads TGTGCCAGCAGTACGACTCGACAGCACCTCTCCTACGAGCAGTACTTC. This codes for CASSTTRQHLSYEQYF.